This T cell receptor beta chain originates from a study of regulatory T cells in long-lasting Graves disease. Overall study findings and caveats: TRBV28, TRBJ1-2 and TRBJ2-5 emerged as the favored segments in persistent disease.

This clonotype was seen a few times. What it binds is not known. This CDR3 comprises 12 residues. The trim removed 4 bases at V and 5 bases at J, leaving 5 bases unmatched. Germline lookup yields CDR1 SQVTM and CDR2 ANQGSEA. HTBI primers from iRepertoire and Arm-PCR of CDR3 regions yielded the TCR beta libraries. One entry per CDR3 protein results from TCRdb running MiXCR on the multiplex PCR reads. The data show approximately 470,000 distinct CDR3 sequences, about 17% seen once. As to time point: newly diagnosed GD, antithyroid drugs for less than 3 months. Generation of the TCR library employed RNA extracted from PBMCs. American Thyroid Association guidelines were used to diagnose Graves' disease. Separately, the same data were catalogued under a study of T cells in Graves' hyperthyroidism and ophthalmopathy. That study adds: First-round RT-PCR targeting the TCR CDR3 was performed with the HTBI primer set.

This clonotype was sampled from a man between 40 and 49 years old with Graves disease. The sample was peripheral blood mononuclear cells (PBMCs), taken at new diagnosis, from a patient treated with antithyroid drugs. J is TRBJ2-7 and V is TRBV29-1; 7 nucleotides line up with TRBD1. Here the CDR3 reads CSVAGQLDEQYF. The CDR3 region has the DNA TGCAGCGTTGCGGGACAGCTAGACGAGCAGTACTTC.